Listed here are 11 T cell receptor beta chains from one sample, sequenced in a study of blood T cell repertoires in COVID-19. Only in-frame clones appear in the TCRdb table, and some are missing; sequencing was by immunoSEQ multiplex PCR. The sample yields about 89,000 clones, 65% to 80% seen once. The sample consisted of peripheral blood. These receptors were taken from a human donor in a cohort sampled during active COVID-19.

The chain links TRBV24-1 to TRBJ2-3; the match to TRBD1 covers 8 bases. CDR1 and CDR2 from the germline V gene are KGHDR and SFDVKD. This CDR3 has 15 residues. V lost 9 bases and J lost 0; bases outside the gene matches: 7. The chain's CDR3 is CATPTGGPSTDTQYF. CDR3 DNA sequence: TGTGCCACCCCTACAGGGGGACCAAGCACAGATACGCAGTATTTT.

This chain uses TRBV19 with TRBJ1-1, with TRBD1 identical over 9 bases. Germline-derived CDR1 and CDR2 are LNHDA and SQIVND (reference sequence). With 1 base clipped from V and 3 bases from J, the junction kept 6 bases outside the gene matches. This CDR3 contains 16 residues. CDR3 nucleotides: TGTGCCAGTAGTATAGCACGGACAGGGGTCGACACTGAAGCTTTCTTT. Encoded protein: CASSIARTGVDTEAFF.

CDR3: CASSPFQRRVGETQYF. CDR3 DNA: TGTGCCAGCTCACCATTTCAGCGGAGGGTCGGGGAGACCCAGTACTTC. This chain connects TRBV18 to TRBJ2-5; D may be TRBD2 (6 bases). The CDR3 loop spans 16 amino acids. Trimming removed 2 bases at V and 5 bases at J, with 18 bases between. Looked up from germline, CDR1 is KGHSH and CDR2 is LQKENI.

This chain connects TRBV11-2 to TRBJ2-7; TRBD2 matches at 9 bases. The CDR3 runs to 14 residues. J lost 7 bases, V lost 4 bases, and 8 bases had no gene match. In germline, CDR1 is SGHAT, CDR2 FQNNGV. The CDR3 region is CASSSREGLGEQYF. For the CDR3, the DNA is TGTGCCAGCAGCTCGCGGGAGGGCCTGGGAGAGCAGTACTTC. Combining the CDR3 with reference TRBV11-2 and TRBJ2-7 gives the whole variable domain EAGVAQSPRYKIIEKRQSVAFWCNPISGHATLYWYQQILGQGPKLLIQFQNNGVVDDSQLPKDRFSAERLKGVDSTLKIQPAKLEDSAVYLCASSSREGLGEQYFGPGTRLTVT.

The chain uses TRBV11-1 and TRBJ2-3; possible D gene TRBD1, 5 bases. CDR3 size: 15 residues. V was cut by 1 base and J by 2 bases, with 10 bases left in between. Germline V CDR1 and CDR2: SGHAT, FQDESV (reference sequence). The CDR3 DNA sequence: TGTGCCAGCAGCTTAGGGTGGGGCCCCACAGATACGCAGTATTTT. It is translated as CASSLGWGPTDTQYF. The full variable domain, with the rest looked up from reference TRBV11-1 and TRBJ2-3, is EAEVAQSPRYKITEKSQAVAFWCDPISGHATLYWYRQILGQGPELLVQFQDESVVDDSQLPKDRFSAERLKGVDSTLKIQPAELGDSAMYLCASSLGWGPTDTQYFGPGTRLTVL.

This clone appeared a single time. The genes are TRBV4-2 and TRBJ1-3; weak D call: TRBD1 (6 bases). The V and J ends lost 3 bases and 0 bases respectively, with 12 bases between them. The CDR3 length is 16 residues. CDR1 and CDR2 (germline): LGHNA, YNFKEQ. CDR3 DNA sequence: TGTGCCAGCAGCCACTCAGACAGGCACTCTGGAAACACCATATATTTT. It translates to CASSHSDRHSGNTIYF.

CDR3 in amino acids: CASSEQWRSTEAFF. The CDR3 DNA reads TGTGCCAGCAGCGAACAATGGAGGAGCACTGAAGCTTTCTTT. V is TRBV7-9 and J is TRBJ1-1; D unclear. Germline CDR1 and CDR2: SEHNR and FQNEAQ (reference sequence). CDR3 length equals 14 residues. Trimming took 5 bases from V and 4 from J, leaving 14 bases between them.

The gene calls are TRBV6-5 and TRBJ1-1; possibly TRBD1 for D (6 bases). The CDR3 covers 15 residues. Trimming cost V 7 bases and J 1 base, with 16 bases left between them. The germline CDR1 and CDR2 sequences are MNHEY and SVGAGI. The CDR3 protein is CASTTGTRGNTEAFF. The CDR3, as DNA: TGTGCCAGCACCACCGGGACCAGGGGGAACACTGAAGCTTTCTTT.

CDR3 coding DNA: TGTGCCTGGAGTGTACGATCGGGGGTAACTCCTAATCAGCCCCAGCATTTT. It encodes CAWSVRSGVTPNQPQHF. The J gene is TRBJ1-5, the V gene TRBV30, with D possibly matching TRBD1 (5 bases). Per the germline V gene, CDR1 is GTSNPN and CDR2 is SVGIG (reference sequence). The CDR3 is 17 residues long. V shed 0 bases and J shed 4 bases, with 19 bases lying between them.

The V and J genes are TRBV28 and TRBJ2-3; D is ambiguous. Per the germline V gene, CDR1 is MDHEN and CDR2 is SYDVKM. CDR3 length: 16 amino acids. V was clipped by 4 bases and J by 2 bases, with 16 bases between them. The CDR3 coding sequence is TGTGCCAGCAGTTCAACCTCTGCGGAGCCCACAGATACGCAGTATTTT. It codes for CASSSTSAEPTDTQYF.

This chain joins TRBV3-1 (or the pseudogene TRBV3-2) and TRBJ2-5; 8 positions match TRBD2. The V gene's germline CDR1 is LGHDT and CDR2 YNNKEL (reference sequence). This CDR3 contains 13 residues. With 4 bases clipped from V and 5 bases from J, the junction kept 3 bases outside the gene matches. CDR3 protein: CASSRSGSETQYF. CDR3 bases: TGTGCCAGCAGCCGAAGCGGGAGTGAGACCCAGTACTTC.